The 6 T cell receptor beta chains listed next were all sequenced from one sample in a study of cytomegalovirus exposure and HLA in healthy donors. It was with 60 Vbeta and 13 Jbeta primers that the PCR ran. The data were produced by immunoSEQ multiplex PCR, yet TCRdb's version contains in-frame clones alone and is incomplete. The sample consists of about 140,000 clones, around 80% of them appearing once. Sequencing was carried out using PBMCs. The receptors come from a man aged 35-49 years in good health and CMV-seropositive.

This chain links TRBV6-1 with TRBJ2-7; tentative D call: TRBD2 (5 bases). CDR1 and CDR2 (germline): MNHNS, SASEGT. The CDR3 is 12 amino acids. V was cut by 1 base and J by 12 bases, with 13 bases left in between. The CDR3: CASSEGGLSLYF. DNA for the CDR3: TGTGCCAGCAGTGAAGGCGGACTTAGTCTGTACTTC.

The chain has TRBV19 and TRBJ1-4; possibly TRBD1 for D (5 bases). The CDR3 loop spans 12 amino acids. Per the germline V gene, CDR1 is LNHDA and CDR2 is SQIVND (reference sequence). V lost 6 bases and J lost 8, with 10 bases in between. The CDR3 region is CASRGLSEKLFF. The CDR3 nucleotides are TGTGCCAGTAGGGGGCTAAGCGAAAAACTGTTTTTT.

A note on this clone: The sample carries other DNA sequences with the same CDR3. V and J are TRBV29-1 and TRBJ2-7, with 8 bases matching TRBD1. V was pared by 4 bases and J by 4 bases, with 3 bases of the junction left unmatched. Germline CDR1 reads SQVTM; CDR2 reads ANQGSEA. The CDR3 spans 12 residues. Written as DNA, the CDR3 is TGCAGCGTTGTCGGGACAGGATACGAGCAGTACTTC. Protein: CSVVGTGYEQYF.

This clone was picked up one time. The CDR3 bases are TGTGCCAGTAGTATCGAGGGACAGGGCAACTATGGCTACACCTTC. Encoded protein: CASSIEGQGNYGYTF. The chain joins TRBV19 to TRBJ1-2, with 9 bases aligning to TRBD1. The CDR3 runs to 15 residues. Germline V gene sequence: CDR1 LNHDA, CDR2 SQIVND (reference sequence). With 3 bases clipped from V and 2 bases from J, the junction kept 4 bases outside the gene matches.

This chain uses TRBV6-5 with TRBJ2-1; 9 bases align to TRBD2. The CDR3 is made up of 16 amino acids. V was clipped by 1 base and J by 7 bases; unmatched bases: 8. From germline, CDR1 is MNHEY and CDR2 SVGAGI. CDR3 sequence reads: CASSYFSGSASNEQFF. In DNA, the CDR3 is TGTGCCAGCAGTTACTTTAGCGGGAGTGCCTCTAATGAGCAGTTCTTC.

This chain links TRBV7-9 with TRBJ2-5; tentative D call: TRBD2 (7 bases). V shed 0 bases and J shed 5 bases, with 10 bases lying between them. This CDR3 spans 14 amino acids. CDR1 and CDR2 from the germline V gene are SEHNR and FQNEAQ (reference sequence). CDR3 nucleotide sequence: TGTGCCAGCAGCTTAGCGGGGGGGCAGGAGACCCAGTACTTC. This translates into CASSLAGGQETQYF.